This T cell receptor beta chain appears in the sequencing data of a study of T cell repertoires in cytomegalovirus infection (dated 2019 in TCRdb). About the full investigation: Peptide stimulations targeted recently identified HLA-C-restricted CMV epitopes, whose presentation resists viral immunomodulation, together with well-studied HLA-B-restricted epitopes. Donor HLA type was relevant to the analysis, because carriage of CMV infection together with the matching HLA type was indicated by public TCR beta signatures.

The CDR3, cysteine through phenylalanine, is 11 amino acids long. Left in the record is the CDR3 DNA by itself, 33 bases read in frame from the first base. As encoded in the germline V gene, CDR1 is SGHAT while CDR2 is FQNNGV. V sheds 11 bases and J sheds 3 bases, leaving 11 bases between their ends. The study at large found these results: Cumulative frequency of public TCR beta family members discriminated carriers of CMV infection plus the relevant HLA type in this cohort and an independent roughly 350-donor cohort. In the ex vivo response, HLA-C-restricted CMV-specific TCR beta clonotypes were dominant, and in two of eight donors the single most frequent clonotype came from this HLA-C-restricted group.

The sample was run on an Illumina HiSeq 1500. The raw public reads went through TCRdb reprocessing: fastp at Q25, MiXCR clone calling, in-frame beta chains kept. Rows are unified per CDR3 protein, each entry keeping the most common DNA and genes. A total of tens of thousands of distinct CDR3 sequences appear in this sample, approximately 22% of them only once. The ten largest clones represent approximately 68% of the sample. Reading the label with the study, this specimen's treatment or condition is: in vitro stimulation with specific CMV peptide epitopes to enrich CMV-specific T cells. Only a few counts were recorded for this clonotype. What this receptor recognizes is not known. Base-call qualities are not available, and no considerably larger clone is one nucleotide away.

The sequence came from a human donor in good health (CMV status not recorded). Some clones in this sample may be carry-over from other donors' samples. The chain couples TRBV11-2 to TRBJ2-7; the D region may be TRBD1 or TRBD2, each matching 5 bases equally. The material was CD8+ T cells from cultured PBMCs, obtained from culture after CMV antigen stimulation. The CDR3 corresponds to CALGESYEQYF. The bases read TGTGCCCTGGGGGAGAGCTACGAGCAGTACTTC.